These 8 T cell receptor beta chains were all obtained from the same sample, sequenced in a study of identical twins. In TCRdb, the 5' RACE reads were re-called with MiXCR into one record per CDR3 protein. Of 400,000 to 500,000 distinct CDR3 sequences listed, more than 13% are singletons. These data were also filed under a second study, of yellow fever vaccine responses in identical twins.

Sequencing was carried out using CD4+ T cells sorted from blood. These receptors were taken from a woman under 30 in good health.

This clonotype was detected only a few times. The CDR3 reads CSVHPGGAGNTIYF. For the CDR3, the DNA is TGCAGCGTCCACCCGGGTGGGGCTGGAAACACCATATATTTT. The J gene is TRBJ1-3, the V gene TRBV29-1; D ambiguous. Trimming cost V 6 bases and J 2 bases, with 14 bases left between them. Per germline, CDR1 SQVTM and CDR2 ANQGSEA. The length of the CDR3 is 14 residues. The variable domain in full, completed from reference TRBV29-1 and TRBJ1-3, reads SAVISQKPSRDICQRGTSLTIQCQVDSQVTMMFWYRQQPGQSLTLIATANQGSEATYESGFVIDKFPISRPNLTFSTLTVSNMSPEDSSIYLCSVHPGGAGNTIYFGEGSWLTVV.

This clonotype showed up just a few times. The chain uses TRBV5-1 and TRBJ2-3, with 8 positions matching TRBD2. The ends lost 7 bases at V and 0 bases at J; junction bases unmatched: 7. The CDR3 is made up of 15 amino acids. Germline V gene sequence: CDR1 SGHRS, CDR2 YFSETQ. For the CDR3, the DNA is TGCGCCAGCTCCCGCGGGGGGCTTAGCACAGATACGCAGTATTTT. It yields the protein CASSRGGLSTDTQYF.

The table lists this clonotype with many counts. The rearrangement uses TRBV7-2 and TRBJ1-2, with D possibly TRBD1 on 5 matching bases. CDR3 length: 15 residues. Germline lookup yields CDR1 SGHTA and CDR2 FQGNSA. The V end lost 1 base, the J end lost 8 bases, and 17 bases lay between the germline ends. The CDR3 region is CASSLVGLGNWGYTF. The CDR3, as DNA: TGTGCCAGCAGCTTAGTGGGGCTGGGGAATTGGGGCTACACCTTC.

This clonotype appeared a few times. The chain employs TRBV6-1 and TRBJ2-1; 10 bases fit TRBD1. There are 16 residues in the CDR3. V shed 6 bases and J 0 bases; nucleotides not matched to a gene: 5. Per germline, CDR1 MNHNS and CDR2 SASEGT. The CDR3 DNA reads TGTGCCAGCAGCCTGGGACAGGGGAGCTCCTACAATGAGCAGTTCTTC. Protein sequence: CASSLGQGSSYNEQFF.

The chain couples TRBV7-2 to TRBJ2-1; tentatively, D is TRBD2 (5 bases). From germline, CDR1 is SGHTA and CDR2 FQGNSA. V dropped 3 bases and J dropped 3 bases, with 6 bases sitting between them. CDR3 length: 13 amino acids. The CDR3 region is CASSFTSYNEQFF. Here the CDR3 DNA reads TGTGCCAGCAGCTTCACTAGCTACAATGAGCAGTTCTTC. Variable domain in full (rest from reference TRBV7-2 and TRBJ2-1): GAGVSQSPSNKVTEKGKDVELRCDPISGHTALYWYRQSLGQGLEFLIYFQGNSAPDKSGLPSDRFSAERTGGSVSTLTIQRTQQEDSAVYLCASSFTSYNEQFFGPGTRLTVL.

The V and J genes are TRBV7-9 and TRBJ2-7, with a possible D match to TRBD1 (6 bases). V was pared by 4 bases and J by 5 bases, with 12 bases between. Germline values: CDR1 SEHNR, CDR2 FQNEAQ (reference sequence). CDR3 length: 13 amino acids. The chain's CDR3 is CASSYRVLNEQYF. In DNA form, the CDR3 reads TGTGCCAGCAGCTACAGGGTATTAAACGAGCAGTACTTC.

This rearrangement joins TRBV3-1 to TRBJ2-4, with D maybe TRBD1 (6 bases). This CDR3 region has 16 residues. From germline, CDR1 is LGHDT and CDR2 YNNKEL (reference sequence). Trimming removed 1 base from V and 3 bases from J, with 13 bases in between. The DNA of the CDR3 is TGTGCCAGCAGCCAAGCTCGACAGGAGTACAAAAACATTCAGTACTTC. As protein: CASSQARQEYKNIQYF.

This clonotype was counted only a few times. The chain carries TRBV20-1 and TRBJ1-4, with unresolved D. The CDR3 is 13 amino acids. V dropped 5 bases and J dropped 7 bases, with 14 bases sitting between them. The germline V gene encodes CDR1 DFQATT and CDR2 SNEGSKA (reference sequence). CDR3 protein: CSASPRLGEKLFF. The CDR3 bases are TGCAGTGCTTCACCCCGGTTGGGTGAAAAACTGTTTTTT.